The rows below give T cell receptor beta chains drawn from one sample of a study of identical twins. TCRdb reprocessed the 5' RACE reads via MiXCR and lists one record per CDR3 protein. This table holds around 250,000 distinct CDR3 sequences, roughly 13% found once. These same data were also listed under a study on yellow fever vaccine responses in identical twins.

Sequencing input: memory (CD45RO+) T cells sorted from blood. Receptors originate from a woman younger than 35 in good health. Each CDR3 is given with its conserved first and last residue. D genes are given only for firm matches. Only part of the rows carry a size: once, few, many, or a class if the clone is expanded.

TRBV20-1	TRBJ2-2	.	few	16	TGCAGTGCTCCCCTCCGGGCTGCACCGAACACCGGGGAGCTGTTTTTT	CSAPLRAAPNTGELFF
TRBV11-2	TRBJ2-1	.	few	14	TGTGCCAGCAGCGCCCTGAGCTCCTACAATGAGCAGTTCTTC	CASSALSSYNEQFF
TRBV29-1	TRBJ2-1	.	many	13	TGCAGCGTTGAAGGTGGCAGCTACAATGAGCAGTTCTTC	CSVEGGSYNEQFF
TRBV6-1	TRBJ2-1	.	.	9	TGTGCCAGCAAGAACGAGCAGTTCTTC	CASKNEQFF
TRBV18	TRBJ2-1	.	.	17	TGTGCCAGCTCACCACCGATGTCCGGGAGCCTGGCCAATGAGCAGTTCTTC	CASSPPMSGSLANEQFF
TRBV24-1	TRBJ2-5	TRBD2	many	18	TGTGCCACCAGTGATCAATGGAGGTCGACGGGAGGTCGGGAGACCCAGTACTTC	CATSDQWRSTGGRETQYF
TRBV20-1	TRBJ1-6	.	few	15	TGCAGTGCTAGAGATGCAGGGACGGAAGGTTCACCCCTCCACTTT	CSARDAGTEGSPLHF
TRBV29-1	TRBJ2-1	.	many	10	TGCAGCGTTGAAAACGGGGAGCAGTTCTTC	CSVENGEQFF
TRBV19	TRBJ2-1	.	few	13	TGTGCCAGTATAGGAGCCTTATACAATGAGCAGTTCTTC	CASIGALYNEQFF
TRBV2	TRBJ2-1	TRBD2	many	15	TGTGCCAGCAGTAAACTAGCGGAGATCTACAATGAGCAGTTCTTC	CASSKLAEIYNEQFF
TRBV5-1	TRBJ2-7	.	few	15	TGCGCCAGCAGCTTGGCCATCAGTTCGACCTACGAGCAGTACTTC	CASSLAISSTYEQYF
TRBV3-1	TRBJ2-5	TRBD2	few	13	TGTGCCAGCAGCTGGGGGAGGGGTGAGACCCAGTACTTC	CASSWGRGETQYF
TRBV9	TRBJ2-5	.	.	18	TGTGCCAGCAGTGGTACAGCGGGCGGGGAGCTTCTTAGGGAGACCCAGTACTTC	CASSGTAGGELLRETQYF
TRBV7-2	TRBJ2-1	.	.	14	TGTGCCAGCAGCCCCGGGGCATACTACAATGAGCAGTTCTTC	CASSPGAYYNEQFF
TRBV5-1	TRBJ2-3	TRBD2	.	20	TGCGCCAGCAGCAAACCTCCGGGACTAGCGGCTACCCGGGTTAGAGATACGCAGTATTTT	CASSKPPGLAATRVRDTQYF
TRBV27	TRBJ2-3	.	few	13	TGTGCCAGCAGTTTTGGGGGCCTGGATACGCAGTATTTT	CASSFGGLDTQYF
TRBV28	TRBJ2-5	.	many	14	TGTGCCAGCAGTTCGGGACGGCACAGAGAGACCCAGTACTTC	CASSSGRHRETQYF
TRBV3-1	TRBJ1-4	.	few	15	TGTGCCAGCAGCCAGCTCGGGGGGGGAAACGAAAAACTGTTTTTT	CASSQLGGGNEKLFF